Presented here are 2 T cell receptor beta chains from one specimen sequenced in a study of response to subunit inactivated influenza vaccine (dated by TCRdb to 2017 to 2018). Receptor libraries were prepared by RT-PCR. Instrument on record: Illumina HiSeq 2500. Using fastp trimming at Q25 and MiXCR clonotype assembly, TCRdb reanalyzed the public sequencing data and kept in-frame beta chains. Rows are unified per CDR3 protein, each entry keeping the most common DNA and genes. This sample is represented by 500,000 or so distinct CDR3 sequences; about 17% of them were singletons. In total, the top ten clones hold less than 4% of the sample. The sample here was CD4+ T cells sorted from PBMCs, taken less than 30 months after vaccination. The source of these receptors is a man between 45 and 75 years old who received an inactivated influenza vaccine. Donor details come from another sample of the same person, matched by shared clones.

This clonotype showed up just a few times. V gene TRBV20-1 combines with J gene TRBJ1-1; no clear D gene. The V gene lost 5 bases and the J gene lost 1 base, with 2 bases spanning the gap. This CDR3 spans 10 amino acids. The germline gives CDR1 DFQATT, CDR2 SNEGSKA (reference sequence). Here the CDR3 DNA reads TGCAGTGCTCAGAACACTGAAGCTTTCTTT. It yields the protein CSAQNTEAFF.

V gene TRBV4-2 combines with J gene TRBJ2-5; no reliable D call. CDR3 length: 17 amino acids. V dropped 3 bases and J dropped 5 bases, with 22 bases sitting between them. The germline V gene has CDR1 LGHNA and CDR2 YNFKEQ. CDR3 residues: CASSQRRGVELVETQYF. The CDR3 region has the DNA TGTGCCAGCAGCCAGCGGCGTGGGGTGGAGTTGGTGGAGACCCAGTACTTC.